What follows is one T cell receptor beta chain and its context. This record belongs to a study of blood T cell repertoires in COVID-19. Per the authors' pipeline: Counts of nucleated cells, estimated from reference gene primer amplification, were obtained. TCRdb's copy holds only in-frame clones and misses some; the assay was immunoSEQ multiplex PCR. The V and J calls and clone size come from that table; D and trimming were worked out from the DNA. The top ten hold around 4.3% of the sample, which has fewer than 75,000 clones, approximately 92% seen once. The CDR3 loop spans 15 amino acids. V shed 6 bases and J shed 7 bases, with 21 bases lying between them. Germline V gene lookup returns CDR1 SNHLY and CDR2 FYNNEI.

The sequenced material came from peripheral blood. The clonotype originates from a man aged 50 to 59 with active COVID-19. This chain links TRBV2 with TRBJ1-2; TRBD1 might be the D (5 bases). CDR3 bases: TGTGCCAGCAGCGTGGTCCAGTCCTTCGGGGGTGGCTACACCTTC. Translated, it gives CASSVVQSFGGGYTF. Filled out from reference TRBV2 and TRBJ1-2, the complete variable domain reads EPEVTQTPSHQVTQMGQEVILRCVPISNHLYFYWYRQILGQKVEFLVSFYNNEISEKSEIFDDQFSVERPDGSNFTLKIRSTKLEDSAMYFCASSVVQSFGGGYTFGSGTRLTVV.